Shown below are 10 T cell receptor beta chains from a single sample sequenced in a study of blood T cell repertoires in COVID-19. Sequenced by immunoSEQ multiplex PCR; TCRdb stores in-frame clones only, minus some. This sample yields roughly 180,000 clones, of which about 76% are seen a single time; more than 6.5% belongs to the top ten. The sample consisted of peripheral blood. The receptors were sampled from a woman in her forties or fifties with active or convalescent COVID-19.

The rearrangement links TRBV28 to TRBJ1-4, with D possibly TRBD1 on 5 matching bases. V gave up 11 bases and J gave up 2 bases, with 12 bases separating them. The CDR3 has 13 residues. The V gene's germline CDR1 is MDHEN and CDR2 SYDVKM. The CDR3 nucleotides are TGTGCCGCGTGGGGGGGGACTAATGAAAAACTGTTTTTT. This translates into CAAWGGTNEKLFF.

CDR3 residues: CASSPLTSGVGNEQFF. The CDR3 nucleotides read TGTGCCAGCAGCCCTCTCACTAGCGGGGTAGGCAATGAGCAGTTCTTC. The J gene is TRBJ2-1, the V gene TRBV11-2; 10 bases are shared with TRBD2. After removal of 5 bases from V and 6 bases from J, the junction contained 10 bases not matched to a gene. CDR1 and CDR2 (germline): SGHAT, FQNNGV. This CDR3 region has 16 residues.

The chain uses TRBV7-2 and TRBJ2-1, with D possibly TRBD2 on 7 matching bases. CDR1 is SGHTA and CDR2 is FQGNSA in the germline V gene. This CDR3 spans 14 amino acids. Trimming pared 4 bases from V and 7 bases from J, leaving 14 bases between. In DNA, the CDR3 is TGTGCCAGCAGCTGGGGGGGCCTAGGAAATGAGCAGTTCTTC. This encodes CASSWGGLGNEQFF.

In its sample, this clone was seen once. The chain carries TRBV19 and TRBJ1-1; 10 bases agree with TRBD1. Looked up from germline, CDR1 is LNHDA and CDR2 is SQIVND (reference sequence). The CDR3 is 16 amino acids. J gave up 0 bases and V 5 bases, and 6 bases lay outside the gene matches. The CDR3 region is CASSPDRGFLNTEAFF. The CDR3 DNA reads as TGTGCCAGTAGTCCGGACAGGGGGTTCTTGAACACTGAAGCTTTCTTT.

The CDR3 coding sequence is TGTGCCAGCAGTTTAGACAGGGAAGGTGATGAGCAGTTCTTC. Protein product: CASSLDREGDEQFF. The V call is TRBV28, the J call TRBJ2-1, with TRBD1 identical over 7 bases. CDR1 MDHEN and CDR2 SYDVKM come from the germline V gene. This CDR3 spans 14 amino acids. V was clipped by 2 bases and J by 8 bases; unmatched bases: 6.

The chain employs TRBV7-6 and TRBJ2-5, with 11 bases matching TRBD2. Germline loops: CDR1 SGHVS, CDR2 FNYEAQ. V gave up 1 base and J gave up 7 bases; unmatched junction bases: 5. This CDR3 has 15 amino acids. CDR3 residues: CASSLEGTSGGTQYF. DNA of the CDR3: TGTGCCAGCAGCTTAGAAGGGACTAGCGGTGGGACCCAGTACTTC.

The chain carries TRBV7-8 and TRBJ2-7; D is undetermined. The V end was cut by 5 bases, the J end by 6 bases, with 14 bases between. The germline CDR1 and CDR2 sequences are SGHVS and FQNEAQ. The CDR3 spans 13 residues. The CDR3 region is CASSQTSGSEQYF. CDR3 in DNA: TGTGCCAGCAGCCAGACTTCCGGCAGCGAGCAGTACTTC.

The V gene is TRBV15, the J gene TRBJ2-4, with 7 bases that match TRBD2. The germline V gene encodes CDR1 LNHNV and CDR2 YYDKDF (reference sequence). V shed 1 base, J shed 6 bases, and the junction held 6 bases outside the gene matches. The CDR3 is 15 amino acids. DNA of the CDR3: TGTGCCACCAGCAGAGGGGGGGGACCGGTAAACATTCAGTACTTC. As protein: CATSRGGGPVNIQYF.

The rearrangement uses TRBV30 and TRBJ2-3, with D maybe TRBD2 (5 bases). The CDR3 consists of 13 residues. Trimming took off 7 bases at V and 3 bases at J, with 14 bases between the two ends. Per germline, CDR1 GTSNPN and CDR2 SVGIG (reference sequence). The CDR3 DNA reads TGTGCCTCGTCCACGGGGTGGACAGATACGCAGTATTTT. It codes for CASSTGWTDTQYF.

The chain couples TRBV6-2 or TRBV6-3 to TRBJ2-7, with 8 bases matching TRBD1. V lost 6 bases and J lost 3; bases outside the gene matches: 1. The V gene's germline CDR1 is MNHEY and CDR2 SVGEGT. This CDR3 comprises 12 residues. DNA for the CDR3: TGTGCCAGCAGCGACAGGGGCTACGAGCAGTACTTC. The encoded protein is CASSDRGYEQYF.